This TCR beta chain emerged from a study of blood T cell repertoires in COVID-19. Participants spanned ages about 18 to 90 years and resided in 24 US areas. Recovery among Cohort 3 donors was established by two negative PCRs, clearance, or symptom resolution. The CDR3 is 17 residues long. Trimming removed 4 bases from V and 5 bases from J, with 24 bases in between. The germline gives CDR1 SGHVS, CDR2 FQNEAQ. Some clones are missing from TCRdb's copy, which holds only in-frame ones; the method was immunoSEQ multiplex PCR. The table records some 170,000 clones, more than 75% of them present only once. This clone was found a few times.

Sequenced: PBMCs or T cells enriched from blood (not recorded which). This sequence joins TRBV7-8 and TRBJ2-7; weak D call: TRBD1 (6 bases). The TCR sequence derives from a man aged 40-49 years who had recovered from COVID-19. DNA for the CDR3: TGTGCCAGCAGCTCAGATGGCCTATCAGGGGAGAGTGACGAGCAGTACTTC. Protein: CASSSDGLSGESDEQYF.